The 8 T cell receptor beta chains below all came from one sample that was sequenced in a study of T cells in Graves' hyperthyroidism and ophthalmopathy. The CDR3 regions of TCR beta were amplified from RNA transcripts. The study used the HTBI primer set for a first-round RT-PCR of the TCR CDR3. Via MiXCR, TCRdb re-called the multiplex PCR reads, giving one row per CDR3 protein. The sample includes 110,000 to 150,000 distinct CDR3 sequences, about 20% of them seen just once. Input material: blood. Every receptor here comes from a woman aged 50 to 60 with Graves' hyperthyroidism that later progressed to Graves' ophthalmopathy.

This clonotype has a count of ten or more. This rearrangement joins TRBV6-1 to TRBJ1-5, with D unclear. In germline, CDR1 is MNHNS, CDR2 SASEGT. This CDR3 is built from 16 residues. Trimming took off 2 bases at V and 2 bases at J, with 13 bases between the two ends. This CDR3 is CASSEMSTRGNQPQHF. The CDR3, as DNA: TGTGCCAGCAGTGAAATGAGCACACGCGGCAATCAGCCCCAGCATTTT.

The chain joins TRBV5-1 to TRBJ2-2; D is perhaps TRBD1 (5 bases). The V end lost 0 bases, the J end lost 5 bases, and 11 bases lay between the germline ends. This CDR3 spans 15 amino acids. Germline loops: CDR1 SGHRS, CDR2 YFSETQ. This chain's CDR3 is CASSLAQGWTGELFF. The CDR3 DNA is TGCGCCAGCAGCTTGGCTCAGGGATGGACCGGGGAGCTGTTTTTT. Drawing the rest from reference TRBV5-1 and TRBJ2-2, the complete variable domain is KAGVTQTPRYLIKTRGQQVTLSCSPISGHRSVSWYQQTPGQGLQFLFEYFSETQRNKGNFPGRFSGRQFSNSRSEMNVSTLELGDSALYLCASSLAQGWTGELFFGEGSRLTVL.

This clonotype has at least ten counts. The chain combines TRBV11-2 with TRBJ2-2; TRBD1 matches at 11 bases. Looked up from germline, CDR1 is SGHAT and CDR2 is FQNNGV. V trimming: 5 bases; J trimming: 7 bases; junction bases outside the gene matches: 6. CDR3 length: 15 residues. The CDR3: CASSPGTGGIGELFF. DNA of the CDR3: TGTGCCAGCAGCCCCGGGACAGGGGGGATCGGGGAGCTGTTTTTT.

A word on this clonotype: Possible read error: a much larger clone is one base away. The chain links TRBV24-1 to TRBJ2-5, with 10 bases that match TRBD1. J lost 6 bases, V lost 5 bases, and 8 bases had no gene match. Germline V gives CDR1 KGHDR, CDR2 SFDVKD. CDR3 length: 15 residues. CDR3 coding DNA: TGTGCCACCAGTGCCGGGACAGGGGACTTAAAGACCCAGTACTTC. This sequence encodes CATSAGTGDLKTQYF.

Here the CDR3 reads CASSYRRTGTYEQYF. Written as DNA, the CDR3 is TGTGCCAGCAGTTACCGGAGGACAGGAACCTACGAGCAGTACTTC. The rearrangement joins TRBV6-2 or TRBV6-3 to TRBJ2-7, with 7 nucleotides matching TRBD1. The CDR3 has 15 residues. Germline lookup yields CDR1 MNHEY and CDR2 SVGEGT. The junction had 6 bases not matched to a gene; V was cut back by 2 bases and J by 2 bases.

This clonotype has at least ten counts. This chain links TRBV28 with TRBJ1-5; no clear D. Trimming removed 4 bases at V and 0 bases at J, with 7 bases between. Germline V gives CDR1 MDHEN, CDR2 SYDVKM. The CDR3 covers 14 residues. In DNA, the CDR3 is TGTGCCAGCAGTTACACGTTTAGCAATCAGCCCCAGCATTTT. Encoded protein: CASSYTFSNQPQHF.

V gene TRBV3-1 combines with J gene TRBJ1-3, with D hard to call. V gave up 4 bases and J gave up 4 bases, with 20 bases separating them. The CDR3 length is 17 residues. CDR1 and CDR2 from the germline V gene are LGHDT and YNNKEL (reference sequence). CDR3 sequence (DNA): TGTGCCAGCAGCCCCGGGCCGGCTGGTAGGATCGGAAACACCATATATTTT. Translated, it gives CASSPGPAGRIGNTIYF.

This clonotype was recorded many times. V usage is TRBV24-1 and J usage is TRBJ2-7, with D tentatively TRBD1 (6 bases). CDR3 length: 15 residues. Deletions cut 1 base from V and 2 bases from J, with 11 bases between. The germline V gene has CDR1 KGHDR and CDR2 SFDVKD. CDR3: CATSDFAGAAYEQYF. In DNA form, the CDR3 reads TGTGCCACCAGTGATTTCGCAGGGGCGGCCTACGAGCAGTACTTC.